The 21 T cell receptor beta chains in this list originate from one sample, sequenced in a study of cytomegalovirus exposure and HLA in healthy donors. The PCR had 60 Vbeta and 13 Jbeta primers. The data were produced by immunoSEQ multiplex PCR, yet TCRdb's version contains in-frame clones alone and is incomplete. The sample consists of around 100,000 clones, 84% of them appearing once. Sequences were obtained from PBMCs. The receptors here all came from a woman between 18 and 29 years old in good health and CMV-seronegative.

This clone has only one observation. The rearrangement joins TRBV7-2 to TRBJ1-1; D unresolved. CDR3 length equals 13 residues. The germline V and J ends were trimmed by 3 bases and 3 bases, with 8 bases remaining between them. CDR1 is SGHTA, CDR2 FQGNSA, per germline. The CDR3 DNA sequence: TGTGCCAGCAGCTTGCGGCGGGACACTGAAGCTTTCTTT. Protein: CASSLRRDTEAFF.

The rearrangement joins TRBV7-3 to TRBJ2-2; 9 bases align to TRBD1. Germline V gene lookup returns CDR1 SGHTA and CDR2 FQGTGA. The V and J ends lost 5 bases and 1 base, in that order; junction bases with no gene match: 2. CDR3 size: 15 residues. CDR3 amino acids: CASSEGQGNTGELFF. CDR3 in DNA: TGTGCCAGCAGCGAGGGACAGGGGAACACCGGGGAGCTGTTTTTT.

V is TRBV7-2 and J is TRBJ2-1, with 13 bases identical to TRBD2. In germline, CDR1 is SGHTA, CDR2 FQGNSA. CDR3 length: 14 amino acids. V lost 6 bases to trimming and J lost 16 bases; unmatched junction nucleotides: 12. In DNA, the CDR3 is TGTGCCAGCAGTCGTACTAGCGGGGGGGCCCCCTTTTTCTTC. Translation gives CASSRTSGGAPFFF.

The V gene is TRBV30, the J gene TRBJ2-1; tentative D call: TRBD2 (7 bases). V lost 3 bases, J lost 9 bases, and 12 bases lay in between. Germline V CDR1 and CDR2: GTSNPN, SVGIG (reference sequence). The CDR3 totals 12 residues. The CDR3: CAWSPGGPEQFF. In DNA form, the CDR3 reads TGTGCCTGGAGCCCGGGGGGCCCTGAGCAGTTCTTC.

The chain uses TRBV27 and TRBJ2-3; 8 positions match TRBD1. Germline CDR1 and CDR2: MNHEY and SMNVEV (reference sequence). The V segment lost 5 bases and the J segment 7 bases; nucleotides outside the gene matches: 20. The CDR3 sequence is 18 residues long. The CDR3 bases are TGTGCCAGCAGTCAATTGCGCCGACAGGGGTGGGCCTTAAATACGCAGTATTTT. It codes for CASSQLRRQGWALNTQYF.

This clone was seen a single time. The chain uses TRBV11-2 and TRBJ2-7; D is possibly TRBD1 (5 bases). In germline, CDR1 is SGHAT, CDR2 FQNNGV. Trimming stripped 5 bases from V and 0 bases from J, with 17 bases between. This CDR3 contains 16 residues. CDR3 protein: CASSRIKQVLSYEQYF. DNA for the CDR3: TGTGCCAGCAGCCGTATAAAACAGGTTCTCTCCTACGAGCAGTACTTC.

This chain connects TRBV7-2 to TRBJ2-1; 7 bases are a match to TRBD2. The junction had 7 bases not matched to a gene; V was cut back by 4 bases and J by 4 bases. The CDR3 is 15 amino acids. Per the germline V gene, CDR1 is SGHTA and CDR2 is FQGNSA. The CDR3 DNA is TGTGCCAGCAGCTGGGAAGACGGGGGGTACAATGAGCAGTTCTTC. This codes for CASSWEDGGYNEQFF.

The V call is TRBV27, the J call TRBJ1-1; D is possibly TRBD1 (6 bases). V lost 4 bases to trimming and J lost 5 bases, with 11 bases between them. This CDR3 has 13 residues. Germline V gene lookup returns CDR1 MNHEY and CDR2 SMNVEV (reference sequence). In DNA form, the CDR3 reads TGTGCCAGCAGTTCAAGACAGGTTACTGAAGCTTTCTTT. Its translation: CASSSRQVTEAFF.

The V gene is TRBV19, the J gene TRBJ1-1; weak D call: TRBD1 (6 bases). The germline CDR1 and CDR2 sequences are LNHDA and SQIVND (reference sequence). The CDR3 consists of 12 residues. With 4 bases removed from V and 6 bases from J, the gap between germline ends came to 9 bases. CDR3 amino acids: CASSTRQAEAFF. In DNA, the CDR3 is TGTGCCAGTAGTACACGACAGGCTGAAGCTTTCTTT.

The chain uses TRBV7-6 and TRBJ2-3; 10 bases are shared with TRBD2. Germline V lookup: CDR1 SGHVS, CDR2 FNYEAQ. This CDR3 region has 16 residues. J gave up 1 base and V 1 base, and 2 bases lay outside the gene matches. The CDR3 region is CASSLVTSGGTDTQYF. In DNA, the CDR3 is TGTGCCAGCAGCTTAGTAACTAGCGGGGGCACAGATACGCAGTATTTT.

This chain connects TRBV30 to TRBJ1-4, with TRBD1 matching over 7 bases. This CDR3 is 13 amino acids long. V shed 4 bases and J 8 bases; nucleotides not matched to a gene: 7. From germline, CDR1 is GTSNPN and CDR2 SVGIG (reference sequence). The CDR3 nucleotides read TGTGCCTGGACGACAGGGTTAAGGGAAAAACTGTTTTTT. Its protein is CAWTTGLREKLFF.

The chain combines TRBV30 with TRBJ1-3; TRBD1 might be the D (5 bases). V was shortened by 5 bases and J by 7 bases, with 15 bases between the two germline ends. The V gene's germline CDR1 is GTSNPN and CDR2 SVGIG (reference sequence). The CDR3 loop spans 13 amino acids. The DNA for the CDR3 is TGTGCCTGGGGACAAGAACCTCGGAACACCATATATTTT. Its protein product is CAWGQEPRNTIYF.

As DNA, the CDR3 is TGTGCCAGCAGTTTCGGGGGAGGGAGCAACACTGAAGCTTTCTTT. The encoded protein is CASSFGGGSNTEAFF. The chain recombines TRBV27 with TRBJ1-1, with D perhaps matching TRBD1 (5 bases). The CDR3 extends over 15 amino acids. Per germline, CDR1 MNHEY and CDR2 SMNVEV (reference sequence). Between the trimmed V and J ends, which lost 3 bases and 2 bases, there was a span of 13 bases.

The chain combines TRBV4-3 with TRBJ2-3, with D unclear. The germline V gene encodes CDR1 LGHNA and CDR2 YSLEER. The CDR3 extends over 13 amino acids. V lost 6 bases and J 7 bases, leaving 14 bases between the germline ends. The CDR3, as DNA: TGCGCCAGCAGTTACAACAGTGGAAATACGCAGTATTTT. This codes for CASSYNSGNTQYF.

CDR3 coding DNA: TGTGCCAGCAGCTTAGTCGGGACAGGCCTCTACGAGCAGTACTTC. Amino acid sequence: CASSLVGTGLYEQYF. V and J are TRBV11-2 and TRBJ2-7; 8 nucleotides line up with TRBD1. J was trimmed by 3 bases and V by 1 base; bases with no gene match: 5. There are 15 residues in the CDR3. CDR1 is SGHAT, CDR2 FQNNGV, per germline. Together with reference TRBV11-2 and TRBJ2-7, the CDR3 gives the full variable domain: EAGVAQSPRYKIIEKRQSVAFWCNPISGHATLYWYQQILGQGPKLLIQFQNNGVVDDSQLPKDRFSAERLKGVDSTLKIQPAKLEDSAVYLCASSLVGTGLYEQYFGPGTRLTVT.

This clone turned up a few times. CDR3: CASSHKTGGRPGNTIYF. The CDR3 bases are TGTGCCAGCAGCCATAAGACAGGGGGCCGTCCTGGAAACACCATATATTTT. The chain is built from TRBV5-8 and TRBJ1-3; 10 bases line up with TRBD1. After removal of 4 bases from V and 2 bases from J, the junction contained 9 bases not matched to a gene. CDR3 length: 17 residues. Germline CDR1 and CDR2: SGHTS and YDEGEE.

This chain links TRBV11-2 with TRBJ2-1; tentative D call: TRBD1 (5 bases). The CDR3 runs to 15 residues. The V and J ends lost 2 bases and 2 bases respectively, with 10 bases between them. Germline V gene lookup returns CDR1 SGHAT and CDR2 FQNNGV. CDR3 bases: TGTGCCAGCAGCTTATTCGGCAGGGCCTACAATGAGCAGTTCTTC. Its protein product is CASSLFGRAYNEQFF.

The gene calls are TRBV6-5 and TRBJ2-7; the match to TRBD1 covers 8 bases. CDR1 is MNHEY and CDR2 is SVGAGI in the germline V gene. This CDR3 comprises 13 residues. With 9 bases clipped from V and 3 bases from J, the junction kept 7 bases outside the gene matches. The CDR3 spells CASRQGLLYEQYF. DNA for the CDR3: TGTGCCAGTCGACAGGGGTTACTCTACGAGCAGTACTTC.

The rearrangement joins TRBV28 to TRBJ2-7; TRBD1 agrees at 7 bases. Germline lookup yields CDR1 MDHEN and CDR2 SYDVKM. V lost 7 bases and J lost 2; bases outside the gene matches: 14. The CDR3 totals 16 residues. The CDR3: CASTTALDRLTYEQYF. Here the CDR3 DNA reads TGTGCCAGCACCACCGCCCTGGACAGGTTAACCTACGAGCAGTACTTC.

This clone was counted a few times. The chain uses TRBV4-2 and TRBJ2-4, with 8 bases identical to TRBD2. Per germline, CDR1 LGHNA and CDR2 YNFKEQ. This CDR3 has 16 amino acids. Trimming removed 1 base from V and 1 base from J; junction bases left unmatched: 3. In nucleotides, the CDR3 is TGTGCCAGCAGCCAAGTTGGCGGGAGGGCCAAAAACATTCAGTACTTC. This encodes CASSQVGGRAKNIQYF.

This sequence joins TRBV19 and TRBJ2-5; D possibly corresponds to TRBD2 (6 bases). Germline CDR1 LNHDA, CDR2 SQIVND (reference sequence). The CDR3 loop spans 14 amino acids. V lost 1 base, J lost 3 bases, and 9 bases lay in between. For the CDR3, the DNA is TGTGCCAGTAGTATAGTAGGAGGGAAAGAGACCCAGTACTTC. Residues: CASSIVGGKETQYF.